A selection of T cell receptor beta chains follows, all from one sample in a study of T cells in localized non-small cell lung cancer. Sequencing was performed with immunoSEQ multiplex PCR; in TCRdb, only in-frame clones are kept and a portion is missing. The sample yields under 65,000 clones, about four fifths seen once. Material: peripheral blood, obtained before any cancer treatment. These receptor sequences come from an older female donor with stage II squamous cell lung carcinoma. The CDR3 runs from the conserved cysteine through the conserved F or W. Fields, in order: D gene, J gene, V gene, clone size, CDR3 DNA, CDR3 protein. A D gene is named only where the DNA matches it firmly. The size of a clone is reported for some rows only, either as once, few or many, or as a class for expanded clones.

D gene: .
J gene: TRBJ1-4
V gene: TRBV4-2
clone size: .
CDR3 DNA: TGTGCCAGCAGCCAGGATGAAAAACTGTTTTTT
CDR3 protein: CASSQDEKLFF

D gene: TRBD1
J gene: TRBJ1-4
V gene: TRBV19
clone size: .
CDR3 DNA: TGTGCCAGTAGTCTCAGGACAGGGGTAAAGAAACTGTTTTTT
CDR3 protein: CASSLRTGVKKLFF

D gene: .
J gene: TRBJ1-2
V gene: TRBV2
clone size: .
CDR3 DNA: TGTGCCAGCAGTGACCAGGGAAACGATAGCTACACCTTC
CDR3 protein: CASSDQGNDSYTF

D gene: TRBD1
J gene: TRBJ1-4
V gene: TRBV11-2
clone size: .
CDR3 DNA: TGTGCCAGCAGCCCCAACACAGGGGTCGAAAAACTGTTTTTT
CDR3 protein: CASSPNTGVEKLFF

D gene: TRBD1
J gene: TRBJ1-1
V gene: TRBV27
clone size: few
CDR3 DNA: TGTGCCAGCAGTTTAACGACAGGGTCGGGAACTGAAGCTTTCTTT
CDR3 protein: CASSLTTGSGTEAFF

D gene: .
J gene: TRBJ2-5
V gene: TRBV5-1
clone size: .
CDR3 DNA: TGCGCCAGCAGCTCCCGAGGGGATCAAGAGACCCAGTACTTC
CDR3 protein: CASSSRGDQETQYF

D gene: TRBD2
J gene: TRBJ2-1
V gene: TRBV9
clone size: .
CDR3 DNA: TGTGCCAGCAGCGTCACTAGCGGGGATTACAATGAGCAGTTCTTC
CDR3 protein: CASSVTSGDYNEQFF

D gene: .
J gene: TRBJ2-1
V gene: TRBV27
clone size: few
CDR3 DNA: TGTGCCAGCAGTTTAGGGAGCGTCAATGAGCAGTTCTTC
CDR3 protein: CASSLGSVNEQFF

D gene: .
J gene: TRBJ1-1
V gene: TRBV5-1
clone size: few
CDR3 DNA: TGCGCCAGCAGCTTGGATGGGGGGAGGAGGACTGAAGCTTTCTTT
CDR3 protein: CASSLDGGRRTEAFF

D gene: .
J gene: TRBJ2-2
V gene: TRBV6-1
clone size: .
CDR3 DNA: TGTGCCAGCAGTGCCCAGGACGGTGAAACCGGGGAGCTGTTTTTT
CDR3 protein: CASSAQDGETGELFF

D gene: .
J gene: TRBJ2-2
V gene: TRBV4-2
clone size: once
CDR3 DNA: TGTGCCAGCAGCCAAGTAACCGGGGAGCTGTTTTTT
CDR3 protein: CASSQVTGELFF

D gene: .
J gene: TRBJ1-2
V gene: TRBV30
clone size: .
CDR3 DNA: TGTGCCTGGAGTTCAGGACAGAACTATGGCTACACCTTC
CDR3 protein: CAWSSGQNYGYTF

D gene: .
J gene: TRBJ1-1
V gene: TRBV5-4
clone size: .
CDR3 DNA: TGTGCCAGCAGCTTGGGGGGGGGAACTGAAGCTTTCTTT
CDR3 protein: CASSLGGGTEAFF

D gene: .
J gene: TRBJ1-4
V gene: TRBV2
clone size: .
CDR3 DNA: TGTGCCAGCAGCGTTGGGGGGTATAATGAAAAACTGTTTTTT
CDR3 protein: CASSVGGYNEKLFF

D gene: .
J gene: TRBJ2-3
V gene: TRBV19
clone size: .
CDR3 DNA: TGTGCCAGTAGTGGACATACCACTAGCACAGATACGCAGTATTTT
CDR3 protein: CASSGHTTSTDTQYF

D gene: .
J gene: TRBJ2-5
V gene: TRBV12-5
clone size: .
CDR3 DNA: TGTGCTAGTGGTTTGACGCCGGGGGGCACGAAGACCCAGTACTTC
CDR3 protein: CASGLTPGGTKTQYF

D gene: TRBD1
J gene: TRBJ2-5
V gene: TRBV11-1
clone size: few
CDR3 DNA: TGTGCCAGCAGCTATCCCCCGGACAGGGGGAGAGAGACCCAGTACTTC
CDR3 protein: CASSYPPDRGRETQYF

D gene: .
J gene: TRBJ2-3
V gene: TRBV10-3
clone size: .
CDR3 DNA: TGTGCCATCAGTGAGTCCCCCGGGGGTGACACAGATACGCAGTATTTT
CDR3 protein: CAISESPGGDTDTQYF

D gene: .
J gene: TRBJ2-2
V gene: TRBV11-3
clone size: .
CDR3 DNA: TGTGCCAGCAGTTCCGACACGAACACCGGGGAGCTGTTTTTT
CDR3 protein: CASSSDTNTGELFF

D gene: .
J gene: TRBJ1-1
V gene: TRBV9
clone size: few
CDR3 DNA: TGTGCCAGCAGCGTAGCGGGCATGAACACTGAAGCTTTCTTT
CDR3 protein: CASSVAGMNTEAFF

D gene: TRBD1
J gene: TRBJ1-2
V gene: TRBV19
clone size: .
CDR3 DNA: TGTGCCAGTAGTATCCGGACAGGACTTCTTAACTATGGCTACACCTTC
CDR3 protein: CASSIRTGLLNYGYTF

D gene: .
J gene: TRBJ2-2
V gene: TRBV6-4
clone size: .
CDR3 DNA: TGTGCCAGCAGTGACTCGTCGGACACCGGGGAGCTGTTTTTT
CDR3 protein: CASSDSSDTGELFF

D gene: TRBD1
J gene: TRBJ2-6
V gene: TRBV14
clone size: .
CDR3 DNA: TGTGCCAGCAGCCAAGATGAGACAGGGGCCCTCCTCTCTGGGGCCAACGTCCTGACTTTC
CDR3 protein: CASSQDETGALLSGANVLTF

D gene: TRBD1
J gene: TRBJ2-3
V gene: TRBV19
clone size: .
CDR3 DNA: TGTGCCAGTAGTATAGGGACAGGGGAAGGCACAGATACGCAGTATTTT
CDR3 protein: CASSIGTGEGTDTQYF

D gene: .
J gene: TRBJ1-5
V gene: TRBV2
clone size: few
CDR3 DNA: TGTGCCAGCAGTGCTGGGGCAGCGGCAGGGCTTCCGCATTTT
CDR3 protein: CASSAGAAAGLPHF

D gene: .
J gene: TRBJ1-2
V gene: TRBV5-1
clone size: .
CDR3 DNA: TGCGCCAGCAGCCCCGACCGTGAATTCTATGGCTACACCTTC
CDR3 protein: CASSPDREFYGYTF

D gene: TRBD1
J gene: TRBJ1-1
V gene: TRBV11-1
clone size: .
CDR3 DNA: TGTGCCAGCAGCTTCAACAGGGGGCGGAACACTGAAGCTTTCTTT
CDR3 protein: CASSFNRGRNTEAFF

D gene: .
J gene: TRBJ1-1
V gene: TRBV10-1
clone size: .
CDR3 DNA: TGCGCCAGCAGGGGCACTTTGAACACTGAAGCTTTCTTT
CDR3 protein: CASRGTLNTEAFF

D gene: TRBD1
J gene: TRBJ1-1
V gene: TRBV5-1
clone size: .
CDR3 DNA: TGCGCCAGTACCCGGGACAGGGCTCCGAACACTGAAGCTTTCTTT
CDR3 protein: CASTRDRAPNTEAFF

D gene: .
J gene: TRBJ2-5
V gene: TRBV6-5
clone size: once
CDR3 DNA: TGTGCCAGCAGTTACTCAGGGGCGCAGAGGGAGACCCAGTACTTC
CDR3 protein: CASSYSGAQRETQYF

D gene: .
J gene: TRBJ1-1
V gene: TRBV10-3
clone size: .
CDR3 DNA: TGTGCCATCAGTGAGTCTACGATAAACACTGAAGCTTTCTTT
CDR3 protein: CAISESTINTEAFF

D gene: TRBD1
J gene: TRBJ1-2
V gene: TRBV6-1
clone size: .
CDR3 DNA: TGTGCCAGCAGTATACAGGGGGGAACGAACTATGGCTACACCTTC
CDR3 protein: CASSIQGGTNYGYTF

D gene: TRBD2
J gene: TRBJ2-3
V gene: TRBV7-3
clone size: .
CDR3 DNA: TGTGCCAGCAGCCCTGGAGCGGGGGGGCGAGATACGCAGTATTTT
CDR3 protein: CASSPGAGGRDTQYF

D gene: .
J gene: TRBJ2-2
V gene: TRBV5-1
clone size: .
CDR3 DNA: TGCGCCAGCGCTCAGGGAAACACCGGGGAGCTGTTTTTT
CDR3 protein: CASAQGNTGELFF

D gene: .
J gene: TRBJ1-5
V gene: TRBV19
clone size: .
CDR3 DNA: TGTGCCAGTAGTACCGGGAGGAGAAGCAATCAGCCCCAGCATTTT
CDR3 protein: CASSTGRRSNQPQHF

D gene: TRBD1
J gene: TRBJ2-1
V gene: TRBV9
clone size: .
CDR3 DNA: TGTGCCAGCGGAACCGGGACAGTCTCCTACAATGAGCAGTTCTTC
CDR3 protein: CASGTGTVSYNEQFF

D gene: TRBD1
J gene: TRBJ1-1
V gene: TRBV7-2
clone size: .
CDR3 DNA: TGTGCCAGCAGCTCGACAGGGCCAATCGGGACTGAAGCTTTCTTT
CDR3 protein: CASSSTGPIGTEAFF

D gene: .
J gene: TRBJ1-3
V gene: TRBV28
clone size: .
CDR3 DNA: TGTGCCAGCAGTTTAGGAGGGGGGAAAAACACCATATATTTT
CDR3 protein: CASSLGGGKNTIYF

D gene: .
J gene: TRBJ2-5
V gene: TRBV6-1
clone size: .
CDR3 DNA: TGTGCCAGCAGTGAACAGGAATACGAGACCCAGTACTTC
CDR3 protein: CASSEQEYETQYF

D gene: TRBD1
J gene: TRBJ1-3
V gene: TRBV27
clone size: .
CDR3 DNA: TGTGCCAGCAGACGACAGGGCTCAGGAAACACCATATATTTT
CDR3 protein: CASRRQGSGNTIYF

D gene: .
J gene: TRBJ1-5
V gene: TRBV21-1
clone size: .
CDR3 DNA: TGTGCCAGCAGCCGACCGGGACAGGGCTATCAGCCCCAGCATTTT
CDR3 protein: CASSRPGQGYQPQHF